The entry that follows covers one T cell receptor (beta chain) sequence. Its antigen remains undetermined. Nothing much larger sits one base from this clone, and base qualities are not available. Libraries were built with the immunoSEQ multiplex PCR assay. In TCRdb, the immuneACCESS table is reduced to in-frame sequences with V and J assigned. These tables do not hold every clone; where another copy was compared, an unresolved V gene accounts for under half, and the others remain unexplained. The sample table shows about 87,000 clones, and roughly 93% are seen once. The ten largest make up roughly 1.4% of the sample. V is clipped by 0 bases and J by 8 bases, and the sequence between their germline boundaries is 8 bases long. CDR1 and CDR2, looked up from the germline V gene, are MNHEY and SVGAGI. The CDR3 covers 13 residues, taking in both the cysteine and the phenylalanine. CDR3 DNA only is kept here, 39 bases in frame from base 1.

The data originate from a study of T cell changes during pregnancy in multiple sclerosis (dated by TCRdb to between 2018 and 2020). The study in broad terms: Changes in the T cell repertoire over the course of pregnancy were examined in this study in women with multiple sclerosis.

The V and J segments used are TRBV6-5 and TRBJ1-5; the D gene cannot be resolved reliably. The clonotype was recovered from a female donor in good health, enrolled as a control in a pregnancy study. Sequences were derived from peripheral blood, sampled in the third trimester of pregnancy. The nucleotides are TGTGCCAGCAGTTACTCGGGTCAGGAGCCCCAGCATTTT. This encodes CASSYSGQEPQHF.